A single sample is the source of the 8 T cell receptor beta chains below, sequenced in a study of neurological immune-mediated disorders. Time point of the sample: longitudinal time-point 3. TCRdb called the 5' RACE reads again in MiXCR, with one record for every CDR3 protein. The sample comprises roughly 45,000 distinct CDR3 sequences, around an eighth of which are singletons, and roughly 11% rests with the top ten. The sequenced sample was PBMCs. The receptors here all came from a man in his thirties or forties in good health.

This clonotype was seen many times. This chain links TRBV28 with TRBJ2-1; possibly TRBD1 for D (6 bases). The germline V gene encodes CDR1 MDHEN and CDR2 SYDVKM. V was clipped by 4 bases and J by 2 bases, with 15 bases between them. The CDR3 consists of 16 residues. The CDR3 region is CASSSMDSLTYNEQFF. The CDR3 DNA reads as TGTGCCAGCAGTTCCATGGACAGCTTAACCTACAATGAGCAGTTCTTC.

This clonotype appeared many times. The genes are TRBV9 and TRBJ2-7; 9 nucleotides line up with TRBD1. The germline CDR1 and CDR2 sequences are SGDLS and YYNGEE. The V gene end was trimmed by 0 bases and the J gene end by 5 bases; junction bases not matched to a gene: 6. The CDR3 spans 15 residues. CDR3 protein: CASSVGQGGFDEQYF. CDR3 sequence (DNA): TGTGCCAGCAGCGTAGGACAGGGGGGATTTGACGAGCAGTACTTC.

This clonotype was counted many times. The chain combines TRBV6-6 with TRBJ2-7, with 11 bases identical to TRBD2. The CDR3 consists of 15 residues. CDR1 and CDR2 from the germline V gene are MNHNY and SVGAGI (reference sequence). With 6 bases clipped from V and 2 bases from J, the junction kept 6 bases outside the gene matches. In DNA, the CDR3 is TGTGCCAGCAGAAATAGCGGGAGGGCCCCCTACGAGCAGTACTTC. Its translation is CASRNSGRAPYEQYF.

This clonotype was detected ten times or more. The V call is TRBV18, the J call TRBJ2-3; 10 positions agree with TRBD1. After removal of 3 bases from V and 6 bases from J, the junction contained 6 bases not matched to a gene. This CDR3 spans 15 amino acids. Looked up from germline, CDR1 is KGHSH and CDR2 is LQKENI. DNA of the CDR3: TGTGCCAGCTCACCGAAGGGACAGGGGTCGGATACGCAGTATTTT. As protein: CASSPKGQGSDTQYF.

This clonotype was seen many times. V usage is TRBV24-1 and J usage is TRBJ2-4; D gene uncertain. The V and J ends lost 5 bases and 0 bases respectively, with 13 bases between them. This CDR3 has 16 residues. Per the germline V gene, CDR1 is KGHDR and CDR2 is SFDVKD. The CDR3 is CATSVSTALAKNIQYF. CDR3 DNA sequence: TGTGCCACCAGTGTCTCGACTGCATTAGCCAAAAACATTCAGTACTTC.

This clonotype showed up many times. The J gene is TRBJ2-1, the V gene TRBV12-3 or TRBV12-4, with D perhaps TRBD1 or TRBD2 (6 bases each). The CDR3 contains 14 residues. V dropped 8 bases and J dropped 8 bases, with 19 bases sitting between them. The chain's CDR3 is CASSFITGTDEQFF. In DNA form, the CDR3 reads TGTGCCAGCTCCTTCATTACAGGGACTGATGAGCAGTTCTTC.

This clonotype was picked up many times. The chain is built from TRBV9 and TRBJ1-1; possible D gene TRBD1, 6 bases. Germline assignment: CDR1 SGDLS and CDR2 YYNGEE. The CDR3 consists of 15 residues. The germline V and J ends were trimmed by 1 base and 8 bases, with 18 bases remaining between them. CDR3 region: CASSVQGQILSEAFF. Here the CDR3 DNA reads TGTGCCAGCAGCGTACAGGGACAAATCCTCTCCGAAGCTTTCTTT.

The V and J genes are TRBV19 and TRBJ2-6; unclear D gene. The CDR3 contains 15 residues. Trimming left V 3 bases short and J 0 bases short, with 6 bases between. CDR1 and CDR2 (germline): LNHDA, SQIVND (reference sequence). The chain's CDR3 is CASSIYSSGANVLTF. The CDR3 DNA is TGTGCCAGTAGTATCTACAGCTCTGGGGCCAACGTCCTGACTTTC.